These 4 T cell receptor beta chains share one sample of origin, sequenced in a study of blood T cell repertoires in COVID-19. Assay used: immunoSEQ multiplex PCR; TCRdb lists only in-frame clones, some missing. Counted here are about 43,000 clones, roughly 80% occurring once; the ten biggest clones make up 23%. The specimen was peripheral blood. These receptor sequences come from a woman aged 55-69 years with acute or convalescent COVID-19.

This chain's CDR3 is CAGSTGNNQPQHF. The CDR3 DNA is TGTGCCGGCAGCACAGGGAACAATCAGCCCCAGCATTTT. The chain carries TRBV30 and TRBJ1-5, with D perhaps TRBD1 (6 bases). CDR1 and CDR2 from the germline V gene are GTSNPN and SVGIG (reference sequence). With 8 bases removed from V and 3 bases from J, the gap between germline ends came to 14 bases. The CDR3 runs to 13 residues.

This clone was recorded a few times. The genes are TRBV10-3 and TRBJ1-2, with 8 bases that match TRBD1. From germline, CDR1 is ENHRY and CDR2 SYGVKD. The CDR3 length is 16 residues. V trimming: 6 bases; J trimming: 4 bases; junction bases outside the gene matches: 13. CDR3 region: CAIRLDRGGEGYGYTF. CDR3 coding DNA: TGTGCCATCAGACTTGACAGGGGAGGGGAGGGCTATGGCTACACCTTC.

The V call is TRBV18, the J call TRBJ2-2, with 8 nucleotides matching TRBD1. The CDR3 covers 16 residues. V lost 5 bases and J lost 5; bases outside the gene matches: 10. Germline loops: CDR1 KGHSH, CDR2 LQKENI. The DNA of the CDR3 is TGTGCCAGCTCAAAGCCAGGGGGCCTTGGGACCGGGGAGCTGTTTTTT. It specifies CASSKPGGLGTGELFF.

The V gene is TRBV6-2 or TRBV6-3, the J gene TRBJ1-6; 10 bases are shared with TRBD1. Germline V lookup: CDR1 MNHEY, CDR2 SVGEGT. The CDR3 runs to 15 residues. J was trimmed by 7 bases and V by 4 bases; bases with no gene match: 4. The CDR3 DNA sequence: TGTGCCAGCAGTTCCCGGGACAGGGGAAATTCACCCCTCCACTTT. Protein: CASSSRDRGNSPLHF.